This record looks at one TCR beta chain sequence and its context. The antigen remains unidentified. Trimming left V 3 bases short and J 7 bases short, with 12 bases between. The CDR3 contains 12 residues. Germline CDR1 and CDR2: SQVTM and ANQGSEA. These data come from a study of T cell repertoires in cytomegalovirus infection. Whole-study results and caveats: Clonotype analysis showed dominance of the ex vivo response by HLA-C-restricted CMV-specific TCR beta clonotypes.

Each CDR3 protein gets one entry after TCRdb re-called the reads with MiXCR. The sample records about 230,000 distinct CDR3 sequences, roughly 23% being singletons. Sequenced sample: CD8+ T cells from PBMCs. The V gene is TRBV29-1, the J gene TRBJ1-2; weak D call: TRBD1 (5 bases). This receptor was taken from a human donor in good health (CMV status not recorded). Some clones in this sample may be carry-over from other donors' samples. The CDR3 loop reads CSVDRATGGYTF. In DNA, the CDR3 is TGCAGCGTTGACAGGGCCACGGGTGGCTACACCTTC. Full variable domain (outside the CDR3, taken from reference TRBV29-1 and TRBJ1-2): SAVISQKPSRDICQRGTSLTIQCQVDSQVTMMFWYRQQPGQSLTLIATANQGSEATYESGFVIDKFPISRPNLTFSTLTVSNMSPEDSSIYLCSVDRATGGYTFGSGTRLTVV.